A selection of T cell receptor beta chains follows, all from one sample in a study of blood T cells in healthy people across ages. One entry per CDR3 protein results from TCRdb running MiXCR on the 5' RACE reads. The sample holds 1 million or so distinct CDR3 sequences, 25% seen once. The same data also went into a second study, on T cells of mothers and their children.

The sample comprised blood. The receptors come from a girl aged 2 to 10 in good health. Both conserved end residues are part of each CDR3. A D gene is named only where the DNA matches it firmly. Size tells how often a clone was seen (once, few, many) or the class of an expanded clone, and some rows leave it out.

size	V	D	J	CDR3	DNA
NA	TRBV6-6	TRBD1	TRBJ2-7	CASSGDRGGYEQYF	TGTGCCAGCAGTGGAGACAGGGGTGGGTACGAGCAGTACTTC
NA	TRBV29-1	NA	TRBJ1-4	CSVVGDTGEKLFF	TGCAGCGTTGTCGGGGATACTGGCGAAAAACTGTTTTTT
NA	TRBV13	NA	TRBJ2-7	CASSLVPLDYYSMSYEQYF	TGTGCCAGCAGCTTAGTTCCCCTAGATTACTACTCCATGTCCTACGAGCAGTACTTC
few	TRBV28	NA	TRBJ2-5	CPSGLEETQYF	TGTCCGTCAGGGTTAGAAGAGACCCAGTACTTC
NA	TRBV9	TRBD2	TRBJ2-6	CASSVESASGALSGANVLTF	TGTGCCAGCAGCGTAGAGTCGGCTAGCGGGGCCCTTTCTGGGGCCAACGTCCTGACTTTC
few	TRBV10-3	NA	TRBJ2-1	CAISDLPVTYNEQFF	TGTGCCATCAGTGACCTGCCCGTTACCTACAATGAGCAGTTCTTC
few	TRBV20-1	NA	TRBJ2-7	CSARSPDKGGYEQYF	TGCAGTGCTAGGAGCCCGGACAAAGGGGGCTACGAGCAGTACTTC
NA	TRBV20-1	NA	TRBJ2-3	CSASPYIGGPTNTQYF	TGCAGTGCTAGCCCATACATCGGGGGACCCACGAATACGCAGTATTTT
NA	TRBV27	NA	TRBJ2-7	CATSDGARHEQYF	TGTGCCACCTCCGACGGGGCTCGCCACGAGCAGTACTTC
NA	TRBV7-2	TRBD2	TRBJ2-3	CASSLTSGGALADTQYF	TGTGCCAGCAGCTTGACTAGCGGGGGGGCGTTAGCAGATACGCAGTATTTT
NA	TRBV20-1	TRBD2	TRBJ2-1	CSVALAGGPNEQFF	TGCAGTGTTGCACTAGCGGGAGGTCCTAATGAGCAGTTCTTC
NA	TRBV28	TRBD1	TRBJ2-3	CASSLRTGRSDTQYF	TGTGCCAGCAGTCTCCGGACAGGGCGGTCGGATACGCAGTATTTT
many	TRBV2	NA	TRBJ1-1	CASSDSGRLTVNTEAFF	TGTGCCAGCAGTGACTCCGGACGCCTGACGGTGAACACTGAAGCTTTCTTT
NA	TRBV27	NA	TRBJ2-1	CASHPGGPYNEQFF	TGTGCCAGCCATCCGGGGGGCCCCTACAATGAGCAGTTCTTC
NA	TRBV6-5	NA	TRBJ2-1	CASSGGYEQFF	TGTGCCAGCTCGGGCGGGTATGAGCAGTTCTTC
NA	TRBV4-1	NA	TRBJ2-7	CASSQDRRGYEQYF	TGCGCCAGCAGCCAAGATCGGCGGGGATACGAGCAGTACTTC